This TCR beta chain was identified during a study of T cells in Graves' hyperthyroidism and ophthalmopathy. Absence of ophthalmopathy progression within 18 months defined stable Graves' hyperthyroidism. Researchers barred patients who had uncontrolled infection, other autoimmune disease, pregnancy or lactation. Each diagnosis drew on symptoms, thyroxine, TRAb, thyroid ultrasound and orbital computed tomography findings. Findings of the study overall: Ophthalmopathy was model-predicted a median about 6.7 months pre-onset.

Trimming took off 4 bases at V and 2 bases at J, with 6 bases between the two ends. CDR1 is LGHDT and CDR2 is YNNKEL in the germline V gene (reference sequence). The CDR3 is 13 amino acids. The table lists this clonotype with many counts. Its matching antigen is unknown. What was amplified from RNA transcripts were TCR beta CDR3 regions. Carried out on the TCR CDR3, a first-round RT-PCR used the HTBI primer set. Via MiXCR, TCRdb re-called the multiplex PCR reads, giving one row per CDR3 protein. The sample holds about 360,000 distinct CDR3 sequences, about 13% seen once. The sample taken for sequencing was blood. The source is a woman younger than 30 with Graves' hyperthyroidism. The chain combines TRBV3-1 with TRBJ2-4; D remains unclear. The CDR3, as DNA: TGTGCCAGCAGCCCCGGAACCAAAAACATTCAGTACTTC. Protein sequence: CASSPGTKNIQYF.